A single sample is the source of the 13 T cell receptor beta chains below, sequenced in a study of vaccination effects on CD4 cells after COVID-19. ViraFEST assay sequencing came after antigen-specific CD4+ T cells were expanded with viral peptide pools. Isolation of CD4+ T cells took place after nine to ten days of culture. Each participant received a vaccine that was either BNT162b2 or mRNA-1273, given as two doses. No cognate antigen is known for these TCRs. Only in-frame clones appear in the TCRdb table, and some are missing; sequencing was by immunoSEQ multiplex PCR. The sample has some 12,000 clones, 65% to 75% seen once. Material: CD4+ T cells from PBMCs cultured with SARS-CoV-2 spike peptides, obtained after COVID-19 vaccination. All receptors derive from a human donor who received a COVID-19 vaccine.

This clone came up a few times. The V call is TRBV5-1, the J call TRBJ2-2; D remains unclear. V was shortened by 1 base and J by 10 bases, with 14 bases between the two germline ends. The CDR3 covers 14 residues. Germline CDR1 and CDR2: SGHRS and YFSETQ. The DNA for the CDR3 is TGCGCCAGCAGCTTGTCGGTTGGTTTCGCGGAGCTGTTTTTT. As protein: CASSLSVGFAELFF.

The J gene is TRBJ1-1, the V gene TRBV11-2; the match to TRBD1 covers 9 bases. Germline V lookup: CDR1 SGHAT, CDR2 FQNNGV. After removal of 5 bases from V and 3 bases from J, the junction contained 7 bases not matched to a gene. The CDR3 has 15 amino acids. The CDR3 DNA is TGTGCCAGCAGCGCCCTACAGGGGGCGGACACTGAAGCTTTCTTT. Translation: CASSALQGADTEAFF.

The rearrangement links TRBV6-1 to TRBJ1-5; TRBD1 matches 8 bases. Germline-derived CDR1 and CDR2 are MNHNS and SASEGT. The CDR3 length is 16 residues. With 2 bases clipped from V and 5 bases from J, the junction kept 8 bases outside the gene matches. The CDR3 protein is CASSENRRGLDQPQHF. The DNA of the CDR3 is TGTGCCAGCAGTGAAAACCGCAGGGGGCTGGATCAGCCCCAGCATTTT.

The CDR3 sequence is CASSTQGFQPQHF. The CDR3 DNA reads as TGTGCCAGCAGTACGCAAGGGTTTCAGCCCCAGCATTTT. The rearrangement links TRBV12-3 or TRBV12-4 to TRBJ1-5; D uncertain. V lost 5 bases and J 6 bases, leaving 11 bases between the germline ends. There are 13 residues in the CDR3.

CDR3 amino acids: CATSRVILSGAYEQYF. The CDR3, as DNA: TGTGCCACCAGCAGGGTTATTCTGAGCGGGGCCTACGAGCAGTACTTC. The rearrangement links TRBV15 to TRBJ2-7; 7 bases map to TRBD2. Trimming removed 3 bases from V and 2 bases from J; junction bases left unmatched: 10. This CDR3 has 16 amino acids. Germline CDR1 is LNHNV and CDR2 is YYDKDF (reference sequence).

This clone is classed as medium-sized (0.01 to 0.1%). This CDR3 is CASSRRDGQTQYF. CDR3 coding DNA: TGTGCCAGCAGCCGCAGGGATGGGCAGACCCAGTACTTC. V is TRBV9 and J is TRBJ2-5, with D possibly TRBD1 on 5 matching bases. Looked up from germline, CDR1 is SGDLS and CDR2 is YYNGEE. V lost 4 bases to trimming and J lost 6 bases, with 13 bases between them. The CDR3 spans 13 residues. The entire variable domain, with the rest obtained from reference TRBV9 and TRBJ2-5, is as follows: DSGVTQTPKHLITATGQRVTLRCSPRSGDLSVYWYQQSLDQGLQFLIQYYNGEERAKGNILERFSAQQFPDLHSELNLSSLELGDSALYFCASSRRDGQTQYFGPGTRLLVL.

The chain combines TRBV7-2 with TRBJ2-7; 9 nucleotides align to TRBD2. Trimming at V came to 2 bases and at J to 4 bases, leaving 3 bases not matched to a gene. The CDR3 extends over 14 amino acids. CDR1 is SGHTA, CDR2 FQGNSA, per germline. CDR3 DNA: TGTGCCAGCAGCTTACGGCTAGCGGGGTACGAGCAGTACTTC. Translated, it gives CASSLRLAGYEQYF.

A remark on this clone: Additional DNA sequences in this sample encode the identical CDR3. The chain joins TRBV27 to TRBJ1-1; tentative D call: TRBD1 (5 bases). This CDR3 is 14 amino acids long. With 6 bases removed from V and 0 bases from J, the gap between germline ends came to 11 bases. CDR1 MNHEY and CDR2 SMNVEV come from the germline V gene (reference sequence). CDR3 coding DNA: TGTGCCAGCAGCCGAGGGGCGGTGAACACTGAAGCTTTCTTT. It translates to CASSRGAVNTEAFF.

This clone has a single count. CDR3 in DNA: TGTGCCAGCCATCGGGCAGGGGGACAGAAGGGCTATGGCTACACCTTC. Translated, it gives CASHRAGGQKGYGYTF. The V gene is TRBV28, the J gene TRBJ1-2, with 7 bases aligning to TRBD1. The CDR3 has 16 amino acids. Germline CDR1 and CDR2: MDHEN and SYDVKM. With V trimmed by 8 bases and J by 4 bases, 16 bases remained unmatched.

V is TRBV19 and J is TRBJ1-3, with no clear D. CDR3 length: 14 residues. V lost 7 bases and J 0 bases, leaving 10 bases between the germline ends. Germline CDR1 LNHDA, CDR2 SQIVND (reference sequence). Here the CDR3 reads CASTPLSSGNTIYF. The CDR3 DNA reads TGTGCCAGTACGCCCTTGAGCTCTGGAAACACCATATATTTT.

The chain combines TRBV6-5 with TRBJ2-1; possibly TRBD1 for D (5 bases). The CDR3 sequence is 13 residues long. Germline assignment: CDR1 MNHEY and CDR2 SVGAGI. Trimming removed 0 bases at V and 8 bases at J, with 8 bases between. CDR3: CASSYSRGHEQFF. The CDR3 nucleotides read TGTGCCAGCAGTTACTCTAGGGGCCATGAGCAGTTCTTC.

The chain carries TRBV24-1 and TRBJ2-3; 12 bases are a match to TRBD2. The germline gives CDR1 KGHDR, CDR2 SFDVKD. This CDR3 is built from 17 residues. J gave up 6 bases and V 3 bases, and 9 bases lay outside the gene matches. The CDR3 spells CATSDTGTSGSGDTQYF. In DNA form, the CDR3 reads TGTGCCACCAGTGATACCGGGACTAGCGGGTCCGGTGATACGCAGTATTTT.

This chain joins TRBV5-5 and TRBJ1-5; D remains unclear. The CDR3 runs 15 residues. The germline V and J ends were trimmed by 0 bases and 3 bases, with 10 bases remaining between them. Germline CDR1 and CDR2: SGHKS and YYEKEE (reference sequence). The CDR3, as DNA: TGTGCCAGCAGCTTGGAGGCAGAGGCCAATCAGCCCCAGCATTTT. It is translated as CASSLEAEANQPQHF.